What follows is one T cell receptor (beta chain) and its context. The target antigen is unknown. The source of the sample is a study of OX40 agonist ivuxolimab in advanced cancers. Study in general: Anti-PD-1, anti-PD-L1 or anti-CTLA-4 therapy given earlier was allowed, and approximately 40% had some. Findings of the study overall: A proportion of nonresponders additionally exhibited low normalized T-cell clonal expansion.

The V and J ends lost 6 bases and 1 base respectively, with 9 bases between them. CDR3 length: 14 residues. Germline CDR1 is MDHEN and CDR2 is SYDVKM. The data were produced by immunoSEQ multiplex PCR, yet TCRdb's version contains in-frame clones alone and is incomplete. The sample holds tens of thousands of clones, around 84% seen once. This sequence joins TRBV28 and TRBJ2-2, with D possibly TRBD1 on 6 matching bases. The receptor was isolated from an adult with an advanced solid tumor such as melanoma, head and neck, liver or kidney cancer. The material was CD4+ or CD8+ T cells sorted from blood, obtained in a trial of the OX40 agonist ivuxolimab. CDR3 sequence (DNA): TGTGCCAGCAGACAGGGACAGAACACCGGGGAGCTGTTTTTT. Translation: CASRQGQNTGELFF.